The next 9 T cell receptor beta chains were all read from a single sample in a study of blood T cell repertoires in COVID-19. TCRdb keeps only in-frame clones here, not all; method: immunoSEQ multiplex PCR. Among 150,000 to 200,000 clones, around 84% were seen once, and the ten largest hold roughly a fifth. The specimen was peripheral blood. These receptors all come from a woman at least 80 years old with acute or convalescent COVID-19.

This chain links TRBV10-3 with TRBJ1-5; 9 nucleotides align to TRBD1. Germline V gene lookup returns CDR1 ENHRY and CDR2 SYGVKD. The V segment lost 4 bases and the J segment 4 bases; nucleotides outside the gene matches: 2. The CDR3 loop spans 14 amino acids. The CDR3 coding sequence is TGTGCCATCAGTGCGACAGGGGGAAATCAGCCCCAGCATTTT. Translation gives CAISATGGNQPQHF.

The rearrangement links TRBV6-2 or TRBV6-3 to TRBJ1-5; 7 bases align to TRBD1. The V gene's germline CDR1 is MNHEY and CDR2 SVGEGT. With 1 base clipped from V and 2 bases from J, the junction kept 5 bases outside the gene matches. The CDR3 is 16 residues long. CDR3 residues: CASSYLQGRGNQPQHF. Here the CDR3 DNA reads TGTGCCAGCAGTTACTTACAGGGGAGAGGCAATCAGCCCCAGCATTTT.

This chain connects TRBV4-1 to TRBJ2-3, with D tentatively TRBD2 (5 bases). Trimming shortened V by 2 bases and J by 0 bases, and 24 bases separated the two germline ends. The CDR3 has 20 amino acids. In germline, CDR1 is MGHRA, CDR2 YSYEKL. For the CDR3, the DNA is TGCGCCAGCAGCCAAAGTCTCCTCCCCCGAAGGCGGACTAGCACAGATACGCAGTATTTT. Protein product: CASSQSLLPRRRTSTDTQYF.

This clone has a handful of counts. The chain joins TRBV5-1 to TRBJ1-3, with D possibly being TRBD1 (5 bases). This CDR3 has 16 residues. CDR1 is SGHRS, CDR2 YFSETQ, per germline. Trimming shortened V by 0 bases and J by 0 bases, and 10 bases separated the two germline ends. CDR3 in amino acids: CASSLGTTDSGNTIYF. The CDR3 nucleotides are TGCGCCAGCAGCTTGGGAACGACAGACTCTGGAAACACCATATATTTT.

The chain joins TRBV5-6 to TRBJ2-1; TRBD1 matches at 10 bases. Per germline, CDR1 SGHDT and CDR2 YYEEEE. Germline trimming cut 4 bases from V and 9 bases from J; bases unmatched to any gene: 7. The CDR3 extends over 14 amino acids. In nucleotides, the CDR3 is TGTGCCAGCAGCCGGACAGGGGGTGGGAGTGAGCAGTTCTTC. Translation gives CASSRTGGGSEQFF.

The chain joins TRBV7-3 to TRBJ2-5, with D tentatively TRBD2 (6 bases). V was clipped by 6 bases and J by 2 bases, with 10 bases between them. The CDR3 totals 13 residues. Germline values: CDR1 SGHTA, CDR2 FQGTGA. The CDR3 DNA reads TGTGCCAGCAGTGCCGGGACTCAAGAGACCCAGTACTTC. It codes for CASSAGTQETQYF.

The rearrangement uses TRBV6-6 and TRBJ2-7; 9 bases map to TRBD1. Trimming at V came to 2 bases and at J to 7 bases, leaving 6 bases not matched to a gene. Per the germline V gene, CDR1 is MNHNY and CDR2 is SVGAGI (reference sequence). The CDR3 spans 14 residues. CDR3 coding DNA: TGTGCCAGCAGTTACCGACAGGGGGAAAGGGAGCAGTACTTC. This sequence encodes CASSYRQGEREQYF.

The genes are TRBV29-1 and TRBJ2-3, with 11 bases lining up with TRBD1. The CDR3 totals 14 residues. Per the germline V gene, CDR1 is SQVTM and CDR2 is ANQGSEA. V was pared by 7 bases and J by 6 bases, with 9 bases of the junction left unmatched. CDR3 sequence reads: CSADGQGAVDTQYF. The CDR3 region has the DNA TGCAGCGCCGACGGACAGGGGGCTGTGGATACGCAGTATTTT.

This chain connects TRBV19 to TRBJ1-5; 8 bases match TRBD1. The germline V gene has CDR1 LNHDA and CDR2 SQIVND (reference sequence). The CDR3 spans 14 residues. Trimming at V came to 8 bases and at J to 1 base, leaving 4 bases not matched to a gene. CDR3 bases: TGTGCCAGTCTAACAGGGGGGAGCAATCAGCCCCAGCATTTT. It encodes CASLTGGSNQPQHF.